The rows below give T cell receptor beta chains drawn from one sample of a study of response to subunit inactivated influenza vaccine. Using its own MiXCR run on the RT-PCR reads, TCRdb lists one record per CDR3 protein. The sample includes 490,000 or so distinct CDR3 sequences, less than 8% of them seen just once. The sample consisted of PBMCs from blood, taken 23 months after vaccination. The receptor source for this set is a man aged 50 to 75 who received an inactivated influenza vaccine. The CDR3 runs from the conserved cysteine through the conserved F or W. Fields, in order: V gene, clone size, J gene, D gene, CDR3 protein, CDR3 DNA. The D gene is left open where the match is weak. Expanded clones get a size class; other rows say once, few or many, or leave the size out.

>TRBV28|few|TRBJ2-5|NA
CASSLPSLLETQYF
TGTGCCAGCAGTTTACCCTCCCTATTGGAGACCCAGTACTTC
>TRBV20-1|few|TRBJ2-7|TRBD2
CSAPSGGLSEQYF
TGCAGTGCCCCGTCGGGGGGGCTGAGCGAGCAGTACTTC
>TRBV15|NA|TRBJ1-6|NA
CATSSGPQDSPLHF
TGTGCCACCAGTTCCGGGCCCCAGGATTCACCCCTCCACTTT
>TRBV5-1|few|TRBJ2-1|TRBD2
CASSLTLAGRNNEQFF
TGCGCCAGCAGCTTAACTCTAGCGGGGCGAAACAATGAGCAGTTCTTC
>TRBV6-2/TRBV6-3|few|TRBJ2-2|TRBD1
CASRPIQGAGELFF
TGTGCCAGCAGACCTATACAGGGGGCAGGGGAGCTGTTTTTT
>TRBV3-1|many|TRBJ1-5|NA
CASSLRPNQPQHF
TGTGCCAGCAGCCTTCGTCCCAATCAGCCCCAGCATTTT
>TRBV25-1|NA|TRBJ1-5|NA
CASSQTGNNQPQHF
TGTGCCAGCAGTCAAACAGGGAACAATCAGCCCCAGCATTTT
>TRBV20-1|few|TRBJ2-2|NA
CSASPGGLTNTGELFF
TGCAGTGCTAGCCCCGGGGGGCTAACTAACACCGGGGAGCTGTTTTTT
>TRBV5-5|many|TRBJ1-1|NA
CASSPQNMNTEAFF
TGTGCCAGCAGCCCTCAAAACATGAACACTGAAGCTTTCTTT
>TRBV20-1|NA|TRBJ2-5|NA
CSAGVGEETQYF
TGCAGTGCTGGGGTGGGGGAGGAGACCCAGTACTTC
>TRBV5-5|many|TRBJ2-1|TRBD1
CASSVSDRSNEQFF
TGTGCCAGCAGCGTCTCGGACAGGTCCAATGAGCAGTTCTTC
>TRBV29-1|NA|TRBJ2-2|NA
CSVESTRTTGELFF
TGCAGCGTTGAGTCCACACGGACGACCGGGGAGCTGTTTTTT
>TRBV11-2|few|TRBJ2-1|NA
CASSLGYDEQFF
TGTGCCAGCAGCTTAGGGTACGATGAGCAGTTCTTC
>TRBV7-6|many|TRBJ2-1|NA
CASSLGGRTDNEQFF
TGTGCCAGCAGCTTAGGAGGGCGGACAGACAATGAGCAGTTCTTC
>TRBV3-1|few|TRBJ1-5|NA
CASSQGGMNNQPQHF
TGTGCCAGCAGCCAAGGGGGCATGAACAATCAGCCCCAGCATTTT
>TRBV15|many|TRBJ1-3|NA
CATSRDPQAGNTIYF
TGTGCCACCAGCAGAGATCCCCAGGCTGGAAACACCATATATTTT
>TRBV12-3/TRBV12-4|few|TRBJ2-2|NA
CASRSSTDTGELFF
TGTGCCAGCAGATCGTCGACAGACACCGGGGAGCTGTTTTTT
>TRBV10-3|many|TRBJ2-3|TRBD2
CATGTSGNTDTQYF
TGTGCTACCGGGACTAGCGGGAACACAGATACGCAGTATTTT
>TRBV5-1|NA|TRBJ2-3|NA
CASSFTGRTDTQYF
TGCGCCAGCAGCTTTACAGGGCGCACAGATACGCAGTATTTT
>TRBV2|NA|TRBJ1-1|NA
CASSSLEYTEAFF
TGTGCCAGCAGTTCCTTGGAGTACACTGAAGCTTTCTTT
>TRBV5-1|many|TRBJ2-5|NA
CASSLGRNQETQYF
TGCGCCAGCAGCTTGGGTCGGAACCAAGAGACCCAGTACTTC
>TRBV7-7|many|TRBJ2-2|NA
CASSLALDTGELFF
TGTGCCAGCAGCTTAGCGTTAGACACCGGGGAGCTGTTTTTT
>TRBV6-2/TRBV6-3|NA|TRBJ2-7|NA
CASSWESSRAEQYF
TGTGCCAGCAGTTGGGAGTCCTCTCGGGCCGAGCAGTACTTC
>TRBV3-1|NA|TRBJ1-2|NA
CASSQGWGAGGYTF
TGTGCCAGCAGCCAAGGGTGGGGGGCCGGAGGCTACACCTTC
>TRBV9|many|TRBJ1-1|NA
CASSVGTRDTEAFF
TGTGCCAGCAGCGTAGGGACTAGGGACACTGAAGCTTTCTTT
>TRBV12-3/TRBV12-4|NA|TRBJ1-5|TRBD1
CASRETGGVRPQHF
TGTGCCAGCAGAGAGACAGGGGGGGTGCGGCCCCAGCATTTT
>TRBV5-1|few|TRBJ2-5|TRBD1
CASSLRGTAQETQYF
TGCGCCAGCAGCTTGAGAGGGACAGCCCAAGAGACCCAGTACTTC
>TRBV3-1|NA|TRBJ2-3|TRBD2
CASSQDYGRAGDTQYF
TGTGCCAGCAGCCAAGACTACGGGAGGGCCGGGGATACGCAGTATTTT
>TRBV10-3|many|TRBJ2-1|TRBD1
CAISGSSPGQGTQFF
TGTGCCATCAGTGGATCATCACCGGGACAGGGAACGCAGTTCTTC
>TRBV14|few|TRBJ2-2|NA
CASRRDGYTGELFF
TGTGCCAGCAGGAGAGACGGTTACACCGGGGAGCTGTTTTTT
>TRBV5-5|many|TRBJ2-2|NA
CASSRAAANTGELFF
TGTGCCAGCAGCCGGGCGGCAGCTAACACCGGGGAGCTGTTTTTT
>TRBV11-1|few|TRBJ2-7|TRBD2
CASSLFSGIVDEQYF
TGTGCCAGCAGCTTATTTAGCGGGATAGTCGACGAGCAGTACTTC
>TRBV20-1|NA|TRBJ2-2|NA
CSASLGLTGELFF
TGCAGTGCTTCTTTGGGGCTCACCGGGGAGCTGTTTTTT
>TRBV11-2|NA|TRBJ2-7|NA
CASSAGRLTYEQYF
TGTGCCAGCAGCGCTGGACGGTTAACCTACGAGCAGTACTTC
>TRBV10-3|NA|TRBJ2-5|NA
CATSGGETQYF
TGTGCCACCTCAGGCGGGGAGACCCAGTACTTC
>TRBV6-5|many|TRBJ2-1|NA
CASSYFLAGSSYNEQFF
TGTGCCAGCAGTTATTTTCTGGCGGGCAGCTCCTACAATGAGCAGTTCTTC
>TRBV11-2|many|TRBJ2-7|NA
CASSPSRTTYEQYF
TGTGCCAGCAGCCCTTCACGGACCACCTACGAGCAGTACTTC